This entry concerns a single T cell receptor (beta chain). As yet, its antigen is unknown. The sample is drawn from a study of cytomegalovirus exposure and HLA in healthy donors. Study results and limitations: V- and J-gene trimming of TCR beta was linked (in a later analysis) to a missense DCLRE1C variant. Relative to equally common others, HLA-associated TCR beta chains showed greater clonal expansion in a later analysis.

PCR primers comprised 60 Vbeta and 13 Jbeta primers. Sequencing was performed with immunoSEQ multiplex PCR; in TCRdb, only in-frame clones are kept and a portion is missing. The table shows approximately 140,000 clones, with 79% occurring only once. Germline loops: CDR1 MNHNS, CDR2 SASEGT. The CDR3 length is 13 residues. V usage is TRBV6-1 and J usage is TRBJ1-5, with D unresolved. This TCR was sampled from a woman in her forties in good health and CMV-seropositive. Sequenced sample: PBMCs. The CDR3 loop is CAGGVNSNQPQHF. In nucleotides, the CDR3 is TGTGCGGGCGGGGTTAATAGCAATCAGCCCCAGCATTTT.